This TCR beta chain is drawn from a study of blood T cells in healthy people across ages. V was trimmed by 7 bases and J by 0 bases, leaving 8 bases between them. The CDR3 runs 13 residues. From germline, CDR1 is WNHNN and CDR2 SYGVQD (reference sequence). Overall study findings and caveats: Naive T cell percentage by flow cytometry tracked strongly with beta diversity.

With a J-beta primer mix and a sample-barcoded 5' primer, a second PCR ran 7 to 11 cycles. MiXCR, run by TCRdb on the 5' RACE reads, gives a single entry per CDR3 protein. The table includes 1.2 million to 1.5 million distinct CDR3 sequences, 42% detected once. This clonotype was detected ten times or more. Antigen: not known. The TCR was taken from a woman between 18 and 30 years old in good health. V gene TRBV10-1 combines with J gene TRBJ2-3, with D perhaps matching TRBD1 or TRBD2 (5 bases each). Sequences were obtained from blood. For the CDR3, the DNA is TGCGCCAGCAATCGGGACAGCACAGATACGCAGTATTTT. Its translation: CASNRDSTDTQYF.